These 4 T cell receptor beta chains originate from one sample sequenced in a study of blood T cell repertoires in COVID-19. Sequenced by immunoSEQ multiplex PCR; TCRdb stores in-frame clones only, minus some. The table lists about 230,000 clones, around four fifths of them singletons, with under 3% in the top ten. Sequenced input: peripheral blood. Every receptor here comes from a woman aged 65 to 85 with active or convalescent COVID-19.

The rearrangement uses TRBV5-1 and TRBJ2-7, with 10 bases matching TRBD1. This CDR3 comprises 15 residues. V shed 4 bases and J 0 bases; nucleotides not matched to a gene: 4. The V gene's germline CDR1 is SGHRS and CDR2 YFSETQ. The CDR3: CASSPGQGNSYEQYF. The CDR3, as DNA: TGCGCCAGCAGCCCGGGACAGGGGAACTCCTACGAGCAGTACTTC. The whole variable domain, remainder taken from reference TRBV5-1 and TRBJ2-7, is KAGVTQTPRYLIKTRGQQVTLSCSPISGHRSVSWYQQTPGQGLQFLFEYFSETQRNKGNFPGRFSGRQFSNSRSEMNVSTLELGDSALYLCASSPGQGNSYEQYFGPGTRLTVT.

The chain is built from TRBV4-3 and TRBJ2-3; a weak D match, TRBD1 (6 bases). The CDR3 consists of 16 residues. Deletions cut 1 base from V and 3 bases from J, with 14 bases between. Germline loops: CDR1 LGHNA, CDR2 YSLEER. The CDR3 protein is CASSQVLGGLTDTQYF. CDR3 sequence (DNA): TGCGCCAGCAGCCAAGTCCTAGGGGGTTTGACAGATACGCAGTATTTT.

The J gene is TRBJ2-7, the V gene TRBV5-1; D call uncertain. Germline lookup yields CDR1 SGHRS and CDR2 YFSETQ. Deletions cut 0 bases from V and 0 bases from J, with 4 bases between. This CDR3 has 13 residues. The CDR3 loop reads CASSLGYSYEQYF. In DNA, the CDR3 is TGCGCCAGCAGCTTGGGTTACTCCTACGAGCAGTACTTC. Full variable domain (remainder filled in from reference TRBV5-1 and TRBJ2-7): KAGVTQTPRYLIKTRGQQVTLSCSPISGHRSVSWYQQTPGQGLQFLFEYFSETQRNKGNFPGRFSGRQFSNSRSEMNVSTLELGDSALYLCASSLGYSYEQYFGPGTRLTVT.

The chain employs TRBV19 and TRBJ1-4; 10 positions agree with TRBD1. V lost 8 bases and J lost 8; bases outside the gene matches: 8. The germline gives CDR1 LNHDA, CDR2 SQIVND (reference sequence). This CDR3 has 14 amino acids. CDR3 DNA sequence: TGTGCCAGTCATCGACAGGGGGCAGGGGAAAAACTGTTTTTT. The encoded protein is CASHRQGAGEKLFF.